Reported below is one T cell receptor (beta chain). These data originate in a study of blood T cell repertoires in COVID-19. Only in-frame clones appear in the TCRdb table, and some are missing; sequencing was by immunoSEQ multiplex PCR. The sample consists of over 75,000 clones, under 95% of them appearing once. The CDR3 covers 13 residues. In germline, CDR1 is SEHNR, CDR2 FQNEAQ (reference sequence). With V trimmed by 6 bases and J by 5 bases, 5 bases remained unmatched. This receptor was taken from a human donor with active COVID-19. The donor label of this sample is uncertain. Source material: peripheral blood. The chain links TRBV7-9 to TRBJ2-5; 8 nucleotides line up with TRBD1. The CDR3 protein is CASSGTGGETQYF. As DNA, the CDR3 is TGTGCCAGCAGTGGGACAGGTGGGGAGACCCAGTACTTC. The whole variable domain, filled in from reference TRBV7-9 and TRBJ2-5, reads DTGVSQNPRHKITKRGQNVTFRCDPISEHNRLYWYRQTLGQGPEFLTYFQNEAQLEKSRLLSDRFSAERPKGSFSTLEIQRTEQGDSAMYLCASSGTGGETQYFGPGTRLLVL.